This T cell receptor beta chain was observed in a study of blood T cell repertoires in COVID-19 (TCRdb year 2020). For context, the study as a whole: Samples covering the acute and convalescent phases of COVID-19 were provided by collaborators in the United States, Italy and Spain. The prospective study material was composed of cDNA or gDNA derived from T cells, B-cell-depleted T cells, or PBMCs. The repertoires were released in a freely available public database intended as a resource for research on the immune response to SARS-CoV-2. A de-identified subject ID, COVID-19 status, age in years and sex were almost always included in the sample metadata. The dataset comprised deeply sampled blood TCRbeta repertoires from subjects exposed to, actively infected with, or recovered from COVID-19. Samples came from the ongoing ImmuneRACE study (first 160 participants) plus 1,254 subjects from 6 global collaborators. Where available, HLA class I and class II types were obtained from metadata supplied by the sample provider rather than from assay-based typing.

The immunoSEQ Assay, a bias-controlled multiplex PCR, was used to amplify TCRbeta CDR3 regions from genomic DNA. Per the source publication's procedure: The number of nucleated cells in each sample was estimated from the amplification of reference gene primers within the assay. To quantify the absolute abundance of each unique TCRbeta CDR3 rearrangement, sequence reads were collapsed and filtered. For each sample, productive Simpson clonality was calculated as the square root of Simpson's diversity index over productive rearrangements. TCRdb provides this immuneACCESS table in a form limited to in-frame rearrangements. Some clones are lacking; in checked studies, under half of them reflect an unresolved V gene, and why the rest are absent is not known. The D gene and trimming were derived from the DNA, and the V and J assignments and clone size from that table. This sample comprises around 250,000 clones, 70% to 90% of them detected only once. Together, the top ten hold approximately 2% of the sample.

Participants in the prospective study were aged roughly 18 to 90 years, lived in under 30 United States geographic areas, and enrolled through a virtual design. To assign participants to cohorts, the prospective study relied on clinical history that participants themselves reported in a screening survey and a study questionnaire. Recovered participants in ImmuneRACE Cohort 3 were defined as having two consecutive negative NP/OP PCR tests, clearance from a healthcare professional, or resolution of symptoms. Mobile phlebotomists in the prospective study collected whole blood, serum and a nasopharyngeal or oropharyngeal swab from every participant. Additional blood draws and questionnaires over an approximately two-month period could optionally be provided by prospective study participants. Before DNA extraction, blood samples from the prospective study were shipped at room temperature or frozen.

As encoded in the germline V gene (reference sequence), CDR1 is SEHNR while CDR2 is FQNEAQ. V loses 5 bases at its end and J loses 6 bases; junction bases beyond the gene matches: 3. Measured from the cysteine to the phenylalanine, the CDR3 is 13 residues long. The DNA shown is the 39-base CDR3, in frame from base 1. A note on this clone: The antigen it recognizes is unknown. Per-base quality was not reported, and no clone a single base away is much larger than it.

Broader findings and caveats from the paper: How much clinical and demographic metadata was included differed by source and by participant, and the metadata was provided uncurated.

Sequencing was performed on PBMCs or T cells enriched from blood (not recorded which). The receptor's source is a woman aged 45-65 years who had recovered from COVID-19. The sequence links TRBV7-9 to TRBJ2-2, with 7 bases aligning to TRBD2. The CDR3 protein sequence reads: CASSPTSAGELFF. The DNA sequence follows: TGTGCCAGCAGCCCCACTAGCGCCGGGGAGCTGTTTTTT. Full variable domain (CDR3 extended with the reference TRBV7-9 and TRBJ2-2 proteins): DTGVSQNPRHKITKRGQNVTFRCDPISEHNRLYWYRQTLGQGPEFLTYFQNEAQLEKSRLLSDRFSAERPKGSFSTLEIQRTEQGDSAMYLCASSPTSAGELFFGEGSRLTVL.